Listed here are 16 T cell receptor beta chains from one sample, sequenced in a study of OX40 agonist ivuxolimab in advanced cancers. Using immunoSEQ multiplex PCR, the repertoire was profiled, and TCRdb retains in-frame clones only, with some absent. The repertoire consists of approximately 58,000 clones, with 80% to 95% occurring once and the leading ten covering roughly 13%. The sample here was CD4+ or CD8+ T cells sorted from blood, taken in a trial of the OX40 agonist ivuxolimab. The receptors here all came from an adult with an advanced solid tumor such as melanoma, head and neck, liver or kidney cancer.

The rearrangement links TRBV9 to TRBJ2-1, with D uncertain. CDR3 length: 15 amino acids. The V end was cut by 3 bases, the J end by 10 bases, with 20 bases between. Germline V gene data show CDR1 as SGDLS and CDR2 as YYNGEE. The CDR3 nucleotides read TGTGCCAGCAGCGGCTTCGAATGGGCTTTAGGGGAGCAGTTCTTC. It encodes CASSGFEWALGEQFF.

V is TRBV6-5 and J is TRBJ1-1, with TRBD1 matching 7 bases. Per germline, CDR1 MNHEY and CDR2 SVGAGI. The V segment lost 6 bases and the J segment 1 base; nucleotides outside the gene matches: 5. The CDR3 length is 14 residues. CDR3 sequence: CASRPGTENTEAFF. CDR3 nucleotide sequence: TGTGCCAGCAGACCCGGGACAGAGAACACTGAAGCTTTCTTT.

This chain joins TRBV15 and TRBJ2-1; 9 bases are shared with TRBD1. With V trimmed by 5 bases and J by 6 bases, 14 bases remained unmatched. The CDR3 consists of 17 residues. The germline V gene has CDR1 LNHNV and CDR2 YYDKDF (reference sequence). The DNA of the CDR3 is TGTGCCACCAGCGGGGGCCGACAGGGGGTAAGGCGCAATGAGCAGTTCTTC. Its translation: CATSGGRQGVRRNEQFF.

Within the sample, this clone is medium-sized. The chain recombines TRBV28 with TRBJ1-2; D is unclear. CDR3 length: 13 residues. Germline loops: CDR1 MDHEN, CDR2 SYDVKM. The V end lost 5 bases, the J end lost 8 bases, and 15 bases lay between the germline ends. CDR3 in DNA: TGTGCCAGCAGTCTCGGACCCAACCGCGGCTACACCTTC. This gives the protein CASSLGPNRGYTF.

This clone was detected once. The V call is TRBV9, the J call TRBJ2-3; 9 nucleotides line up with TRBD1. V was pared by 3 bases and J by 2 bases, with 7 bases of the junction left unmatched. Germline assignment: CDR1 SGDLS and CDR2 YYNGEE. The CDR3 runs 16 residues. CDR3 residues: CASSAQDRGYTDTQYF. The CDR3 bases are TGTGCCAGCAGCGCCCAGGACAGGGGCTACACAGATACGCAGTATTTT. Drawing the rest from reference TRBV9 and TRBJ2-3, the complete variable domain is DSGVTQTPKHLITATGQRVTLRCSPRSGDLSVYWYQQSLDQGLQFLIQYYNGEERAKGNILERFSAQQFPDLHSELNLSSLELGDSALYFCASSAQDRGYTDTQYFGPGTRLTVL.

The chain recombines TRBV6-5 with TRBJ2-7; the match to TRBD2 covers 10 bases. The trim removed 5 bases at V and 6 bases at J, leaving 10 bases unmatched. Germline V gene sequence: CDR1 MNHEY, CDR2 SVGAGI. The CDR3 totals 15 residues. CDR3 amino acids: CASSVPLAGLSEQYF. The CDR3 coding sequence is TGTGCCAGCAGTGTTCCACTAGCGGGGTTAAGCGAGCAGTACTTC.

V is TRBV5-4 and J is TRBJ2-1, with no clear D. Trimming pared 0 bases from V and 7 bases from J, leaving 5 bases between. Germline CDR1 reads SGHNT; CDR2 reads YYREEE (reference sequence). CDR3 length: 12 residues. In DNA, the CDR3 is TGTGCCAGCAGCTTGGACTCGAATGAGCAGTTCTTC. It encodes CASSLDSNEQFF.

In this sample, this clone turned up a few times. Other DNA sequences in the same sample also yield this CDR3. The chain has TRBV4-1 and TRBJ1-4, with D possibly TRBD1 on 5 matching bases. The germline V gene has CDR1 MGHRA and CDR2 YSYEKL. The CDR3 contains 15 residues. Trimming removed 4 bases at V and 4 bases at J, with 13 bases between. This CDR3 is CASSRRGELNEKLFF. DNA for the CDR3: TGCGCCAGCAGCCGTAGGGGTGAACTTAATGAAAAACTGTTTTTT.

The genes are TRBV10-3 and TRBJ1-1; no clear D gene. Germline V gene lookup returns CDR1 ENHRY and CDR2 SYGVKD. CDR3 length: 15 residues. The ends were cut back, 5 bases at V and 6 bases at J, with 19 bases in the middle. This chain's CDR3 is CAISNPQGLLPEAFF. The CDR3 region has the DNA TGTGCCATCAGTAACCCCCAAGGGCTTCTACCTGAAGCTTTCTTT.

The chain joins TRBV4-2 to TRBJ2-7; 10 bases line up with TRBD2. V trimming: 2 bases; J trimming: 5 bases; junction bases outside the gene matches: 0. The germline V gene has CDR1 LGHNA and CDR2 YNFKEQ. There are 13 residues in the CDR3. The CDR3 region is CASSQTSGDEQYF. As DNA, the CDR3 is TGTGCCAGCAGCCAAACTAGCGGGGACGAGCAGTACTTC.

V is TRBV28 and J is TRBJ2-1; D is ambiguous. There are 14 residues in the CDR3. V was pared by 2 bases and J by 0 bases, with 5 bases between. Per germline, CDR1 MDHEN and CDR2 SYDVKM. The CDR3 DNA sequence: TGTGCCAGCAGTTTACTCAGCTCCTACAATGAGCAGTTCTTC. This gives the protein CASSLLSSYNEQFF.

The chain uses TRBV29-1 and TRBJ2-1; D perhaps matches TRBD2 (5 bases). Trimming removed 5 bases at V and 0 bases at J, with 11 bases between. The CDR3 consists of 14 residues. CDR1 SQVTM and CDR2 ANQGSEA come from the germline V gene. CDR3: CSVLPGISYNEQFF. Written as DNA, the CDR3 is TGCAGCGTTCTTCCGGGAATCTCCTACAATGAGCAGTTCTTC.

The V and J genes are TRBV25-1 and TRBJ2-1, with 8 nucleotides matching TRBD2. Germline values: CDR1 MGHDK, CDR2 SYGVNS. There are 18 residues in the CDR3. After removal of 3 bases from V and 9 bases from J, the junction contained 19 bases not matched to a gene. CDR3 DNA: TGTGCCAGCAGTGACGAACGGGAGGGCGGTAGTCAAATAGGTGAGCAGTTCTTC. Translating it yields CASSDEREGGSQIGEQFF.

This clone was seen once. The rearrangement uses TRBV10-2 and TRBJ1-2; possibly TRBD1 for D (6 bases). Germline assignment: CDR1 WSHSY and CDR2 SAAADI. V lost 6 bases and J lost 7, with 21 bases in between. The CDR3 loop spans 15 amino acids. Here the CDR3 reads CASSGTQAEGLGYTF. The DNA for the CDR3 is TGCGCCAGCAGCGGGACACAGGCTGAGGGGCTTGGCTACACCTTC.

The chain has TRBV5-1 and TRBJ1-4; 7 bases are shared with TRBD1. Germline CDR1 SGHRS, CDR2 YFSETQ. V dropped 4 bases and J dropped 5; count of bases not matched to a gene: 17. The CDR3 covers 18 residues. Here the CDR3 reads CASSRGLGQVNANEKLFF. CDR3 sequence (DNA): TGCGCCAGCAGCCGGGGATTAGGACAGGTCAACGCGAATGAAAAACTGTTTTTT.

About this clone itself: Distinct nucleotide sequences in the sample also encode this CDR3. V is TRBV20-1 and J is TRBJ2-1; D is undetermined. This CDR3 spans 11 amino acids. The V end was cut by 0 bases, the J end by 8 bases, with 5 bases between. Germline CDR1 reads DFQATT; CDR2 reads SNEGSKA (reference sequence). CDR3: CSAREVYEQFF. The CDR3 nucleotides read TGCAGTGCTAGAGAGGTGTATGAGCAGTTCTTC.